This T cell receptor (beta chain) was observed in a study of T cell changes during pregnancy in multiple sclerosis. CDR1 is GTSNPN and CDR2 is SVGIG in the germline V gene (reference sequence). With 3 bases clipped from V and 6 bases from J, the junction kept 12 bases outside the gene matches. The CDR3 contains 16 residues. Generated by immunoSEQ multiplex PCR, the TCRdb table keeps only in-frame clones and is missing some. The profile covers some 110,000 clones, with about 94% appearing a single time and over 1.5% taken by the ten largest. The TCR originated in a female donor with multiple sclerosis, enrolled in a pregnancy study. Source: peripheral blood, taken in the third trimester of pregnancy. This rearrangement joins TRBV30 to TRBJ2-1; 9 nucleotides agree with TRBD1. CDR3 residues: CAWRGGTGKTFNEQFF. The CDR3 DNA is TGTGCCTGGAGAGGGGGGACAGGGAAAACCTTCAATGAGCAGTTCTTC.